What follows are 28 T cell receptor beta chains derived from one specimen sequenced in a study of shared clonotypes between healthy human individuals. The method was immunoSEQ multiplex PCR; TCRdb's version includes in-frame clones alone and lacks a portion of them. The sample has around 720,000 clones, roughly 73% seen once. The sample consisted of memory CD4+ T cells sorted from blood. Subset given: CD45RA-negative fraction. Receptors originate from a woman under 40 in good health.

This clone has a handful of counts. The chain links TRBV7-8 to TRBJ1-5; no clear D gene. The CDR3 spans 15 residues. V gave up 1 base and J gave up 3 bases, with 10 bases separating them. Germline CDR1 and CDR2: SGHVS and FQNEAQ. The CDR3, as DNA: TGTGCCAGCAGCTTAGACTGGGCCCTCAATCAGCCCCAGCATTTT. Translation: CASSLDWALNQPQHF.

This clone occurred a few times. The chain is built from TRBV11-3 and TRBJ2-3; 8 bases are shared with TRBD1. The CDR3 runs 18 residues. J lost 2 bases, V lost 2 bases, and 12 bases had no gene match. Looked up from germline, CDR1 is SGHNT and CDR2 is YENEEA. CDR3 in amino acids: CASSLSKWGTGDTDTQYF. The CDR3 nucleotides read TGTGCCAGCAGCTTATCAAAATGGGGGACAGGAGACACAGATACGCAGTATTTT. Full variable domain (rest looked up from reference TRBV11-3 and TRBJ2-3): EAGVVQSPRYKIIEKKQPVAFWCNPISGHNTLYWYLQNLGQGPELLIRYENEEAVDDSQLPKDRFSAERLKGVDSTLKIQPAELGDSAVYLCASSLSKWGTGDTDTQYFGPGTRLTVL.

Ten or more counts support this clone. The chain carries TRBV5-1 and TRBJ1-2, with 8 bases that match TRBD1. The V gene's germline CDR1 is SGHRS and CDR2 YFSETQ. The length of the CDR3 is 14 residues. After removal of 2 bases from V and 8 bases from J, the junction contained 8 bases not matched to a gene. Here the CDR3 DNA reads TGCGCCAGCAGCTTACAGCAGGGGGCGCACGGCTACACCTTC. Translation gives CASSLQQGAHGYTF.

The chain joins TRBV5-1 to TRBJ1-2; perhaps TRBD1 as D (5 bases). CDR1 and CDR2 (germline): SGHRS, YFSETQ. The CDR3 is made up of 14 amino acids. Trimming took 4 bases from V and 4 from J, leaving 14 bases between them. The CDR3 coding sequence is TGCGCCAGCAGCGGCCGGGACGGACTCTATGGCTACACCTTC. Protein sequence: CASSGRDGLYGYTF.

In its sample, this clone was seen a few times. The chain has TRBV29-1 and TRBJ1-1; TRBD1 might be the D (6 bases). Germline lookup yields CDR1 SQVTM and CDR2 ANQGSEA. There are 12 residues in the CDR3. The ends were cut back, 4 bases at V and 4 bases at J, with 10 bases in the middle. CDR3 in amino acids: CSVGGGLTEAFF. As DNA, the CDR3 is TGCAGCGTTGGCGGGGGGCTCACTGAAGCTTTCTTT.

The chain links TRBV6-5 to TRBJ2-1; the D is unclear. The germline V gene has CDR1 MNHEY and CDR2 SVGAGI. CDR3 length: 12 residues. Deletions cut 4 bases from V and 7 bases from J, with 8 bases between. CDR3 in amino acids: CASSSQRNEQFF. The CDR3 DNA sequence: TGTGCCAGCAGTTCACAGAGAAATGAGCAGTTCTTC.

The rearrangement joins TRBV27 to TRBJ2-1; no firm D call. Germline loops: CDR1 MNHEY, CDR2 SMNVEV (reference sequence). CDR3 length equals 15 residues. V was shortened by 2 bases and J by 5 bases, with 13 bases between the two germline ends. The CDR3 region has the DNA TGTGCCAGCAGTTTAGAGTTAGGGAACCACAATGAGCAGTTCTTC. Its protein product is CASSLELGNHNEQFF.

This clone was seen a few times. The chain has TRBV30 and TRBJ2-1; D is possibly TRBD2 (5 bases). Germline V gives CDR1 GTSNPN, CDR2 SVGIG (reference sequence). The V end lost 2 bases, the J end lost 9 bases, and 14 bases lay between the germline ends. The CDR3 is 13 residues long. CDR3 coding DNA: TGTGCCTGGAGTCTCACGGGAAGGAGTGAGCAGTTCTTC. Its translation is CAWSLTGRSEQFF.

This chain links TRBV10-3 with TRBJ1-4; 8 bases map to TRBD1. The CDR3 has 13 residues. The V and J ends lost 6 bases and 8 bases, in that order; junction bases with no gene match: 5. From germline, CDR1 is ENHRY and CDR2 SYGVKD. Here the CDR3 DNA reads TGTGCCATCAGCCGACAGGGGCTCGAAAAACTGTTTTTT. Amino acid sequence: CAISRQGLEKLFF.

The V call is TRBV28, the J call TRBJ2-7; 8 bases agree with TRBD2. Germline assignment: CDR1 MDHEN and CDR2 SYDVKM. The V and J ends lost 3 bases and 1 base, in that order; junction bases with no gene match: 11. This CDR3 contains 17 residues. The CDR3 reads CASSLGGSGSSSYEQYF. CDR3 coding DNA: TGTGCCAGCAGTTTGGGGGGGAGCGGGAGTTCGTCCTACGAGCAGTACTTC.

The table lists this clone with many counts. The chain uses TRBV18 and TRBJ2-2, with 14 bases fitting TRBD2. V was clipped by 6 bases and J by 7 bases; unmatched bases: 7. The CDR3 spans 16 residues. Germline lookup yields CDR1 KGHSH and CDR2 LQKENI. In nucleotides, the CDR3 is TGTGCCAGCTCGCCGGGACTAGCGGGAGCGGTCGGGGAGCTGTTTTTT. Protein sequence: CASSPGLAGAVGELFF.

This chain uses TRBV30 with TRBJ1-3, with D uncertain. Germline assignment: CDR1 GTSNPN and CDR2 SVGIG (reference sequence). This CDR3 is built from 14 residues. V was clipped by 7 bases and J by 2 bases, with 15 bases between them. Here the CDR3 reads CAFSFVGTGNTIYF. As DNA, the CDR3 is TGTGCCTTTAGCTTTGTCGGCACTGGAAACACCATATATTTT.

This chain joins TRBV9 and TRBJ2-3; 7 bases agree with TRBD2. With 4 bases clipped from V and 1 base from J, the junction kept 9 bases outside the gene matches. Germline V gene data show CDR1 as SGDLS and CDR2 as YYNGEE. The CDR3 extends over 16 amino acids. CDR3 DNA: TGTGCCAGCAGCAGTGGATTGCGGGAGCGCACAGATACGCAGTATTTT. Translating gives CASSSGLRERTDTQYF.

This clone was seen a handful of times. V gene TRBV29-1 combines with J gene TRBJ2-5; D uncertain. Germline CDR1 and CDR2: SQVTM and ANQGSEA. The CDR3 loop spans 12 amino acids. Between the trimmed V and J ends, which lost 6 bases and 3 bases, there was a span of 11 bases. The CDR3 is CSVAPPEETQYF. For the CDR3, the DNA is TGCAGCGTCGCCCCGCCGGAAGAGACCCAGTACTTC.

The chain has TRBV6-5 and TRBJ2-3; 10 nucleotides align to TRBD1. V lost 5 bases, J lost 5 bases, and 7 bases stayed unmatched. CDR1 is MNHEY, CDR2 SVGAGI, per germline. The CDR3 extends over 15 amino acids. The CDR3 DNA is TGTGCCAGCAGTCGGGGGACAGGGGTTAAAGATACGCAGTATTTT. This sequence encodes CASSRGTGVKDTQYF.

V usage is TRBV27 and J usage is TRBJ2-1; D perhaps matches TRBD2 (6 bases). V gave up 2 bases and J gave up 4 bases, with 15 bases separating them. In germline, CDR1 is MNHEY, CDR2 SMNVEV (reference sequence). The CDR3 is 16 residues long. The chain's CDR3 is CASSLEGQLAYNEQFF. The CDR3 DNA is TGTGCCAGCAGTTTAGAAGGGCAACTAGCATACAATGAGCAGTTCTTC.

This chain uses TRBV6-1 with TRBJ1-5; the D gene is possibly TRBD1 (5 bases). The V and J ends lost 4 bases and 4 bases respectively, with 14 bases between them. This CDR3 spans 15 amino acids. Germline V gives CDR1 MNHNS, CDR2 SASEGT. In DNA form, the CDR3 reads TGTGCCAGCAGTGCGGCCGGACACGGGAATCAGCCCCAGCATTTT. Amino acid sequence: CASSAAGHGNQPQHF.

The chain has TRBV27 and TRBJ2-2; possibly TRBD1 for D (6 bases). Trimming left V 6 bases short and J 6 bases short, with 11 bases between. The CDR3 sequence is 13 residues long. Germline CDR1 reads MNHEY; CDR2 reads SMNVEV (reference sequence). The CDR3 bases are TGTGCCAGCAGACCACAGGGATCCGGGGAGCTGTTTTTT. It is translated as CASRPQGSGELFF.

V gene TRBV6-5 combines with J gene TRBJ2-7; the match to TRBD1 covers 11 bases. The CDR3 is 15 residues long. V lost 4 bases to trimming and J lost 4 bases; unmatched junction nucleotides: 6. Per the germline V gene, CDR1 is MNHEY and CDR2 is SVGAGI. DNA of the CDR3: TGTGCCAGCAGTTCCCCGGGACAGGGGGTGTACGAGCAGTACTTC. It is translated as CASSSPGQGVYEQYF.

The rearrangement uses TRBV11-3 and TRBJ2-1, with D unclear. The CDR3 has 17 amino acids. The ends were cut back, 5 bases at V and 5 bases at J, with 22 bases in the middle. The germline V gene has CDR1 SGHNT and CDR2 YENEEA. CDR3 amino acids: CASSKSQTAGIDNEQFF. The DNA for the CDR3 is TGTGCCAGCAGCAAATCCCAGACGGCTGGAATTGACAATGAGCAGTTCTTC.

As regards this clone: Different DNA sequences within this sample yield the same CDR3. CDR3 in DNA: TGTGCCAGCAGCTTAGTAGGCGGTAGCAATCAGCCCCAGCATTTT. Its translation is CASSLVGGSNQPQHF. The chain couples TRBV7-2 to TRBJ1-5; D call uncertain. The CDR3 sequence is 15 residues long. The V end was cut by 1 base, the J end by 0 bases, with 7 bases between. CDR1 is SGHTA and CDR2 is FQGNSA in the germline V gene.

The chain carries TRBV5-4 and TRBJ2-7; no firm D call. The CDR3 runs to 12 residues. CDR1 SGHNT and CDR2 YYREEE come from the germline V gene (reference sequence). V dropped 1 base and J dropped 5 bases, with 7 bases sitting between them. The DNA for the CDR3 is TGTGCCAGCAGCTTGTGGGCCCACGAGCAGTACTTC. It is translated as CASSLWAHEQYF.

The J gene is TRBJ1-1, the V gene TRBV18; D perhaps matches TRBD1 (5 bases). The V gene lost 2 bases and the J gene lost 4 bases, with 11 bases spanning the gap. This CDR3 comprises 14 residues. CDR1 is KGHSH, CDR2 LQKENI, per germline. CDR3: CASSPTGRPTEAFF. The CDR3 coding sequence is TGTGCCAGCTCACCAACGGGGCGGCCCACTGAAGCTTTCTTT. Full variable domain (outside the CDR3, taken from reference TRBV18 and TRBJ1-1): NAGVMQNPRHLVRRRGQEARLRCSPMKGHSHVYWYRQLPEEGLKFMVYLQKENIIDESGMPKERFSAEFPKEGPSILRIQQVVRGDSAAYFCASSPTGRPTEAFFGQGTRLTVV.

This chain connects TRBV5-1 to TRBJ2-1, with D perhaps matching TRBD1 or TRBD2 (5 bases each). This CDR3 region has 15 residues. Germline lookup yields CDR1 SGHRS and CDR2 YFSETQ. V was clipped by 5 bases and J by 0 bases, with 12 bases between them. CDR3 loop: CASSWDVSSYNEQFF. The CDR3 coding sequence is TGCGCCAGCAGTTGGGACGTGAGCTCCTACAATGAGCAGTTCTTC.

The J gene is TRBJ2-4, the V gene TRBV7-2; no clear D. V was cut by 5 bases and J by 0 bases, with 11 bases left in between. The CDR3 is 15 amino acids. The germline V gene has CDR1 SGHTA and CDR2 FQGNSA. CDR3 protein: CASSQSALAKNIQYF. The CDR3 nucleotides are TGTGCCAGCAGCCAAAGTGCGTTAGCCAAAAACATTCAGTACTTC.

This chain connects TRBV2 to TRBJ2-3; 7 bases match TRBD1. V lost 11 bases to trimming and J lost 1 base; unmatched junction nucleotides: 6. Germline V lookup: CDR1 SNHLY, CDR2 FYNNEI. This CDR3 region has 13 residues. The CDR3 coding sequence is TGTGCCGGAGTACAGGGGCGCACAGATACGCAGTATTTT. Its translation is CAGVQGRTDTQYF. The whole variable domain, remainder taken from reference TRBV2 and TRBJ2-3, is EPEVTQTPSHQVTQMGQEVILRCVPISNHLYFYWYRQILGQKVEFLVSFYNNEISEKSEIFDDQFSVERPDGSNFTLKIRSTKLEDSAMYFCAGVQGRTDTQYFGPGTRLTVL.

The chain is built from TRBV25-1 and TRBJ1-4; the D gene is possibly TRBD1 (5 bases). With 3 bases removed from V and 0 bases from J, the gap between germline ends came to 8 bases. There are 15 residues in the CDR3. Germline-derived CDR1 and CDR2 are MGHDK and SYGVNS. CDR3 amino acids: CASSDTTATNEKLFF. DNA for the CDR3: TGTGCCAGCAGTGACACGACAGCAACTAATGAAAAACTGTTTTTT. Drawing the rest from reference TRBV25-1 and TRBJ1-4, the complete variable domain is EADIYQTPRYLVIGTGKKITLECSQTMGHDKMYWYQQDPGMELHLIHYSYGVNSTEKGDLSSESTVSRIRTEHFPLTLESARPSHTSQYLCASSDTTATNEKLFFGSGTQLSVL.

In this sample, this clone turned up many times. This chain connects TRBV6-6 to TRBJ2-7; 9 nucleotides agree with TRBD1. The junction had 8 bases not matched to a gene; V was cut back by 7 bases and J by 4 bases. Germline V gives CDR1 MNHNY, CDR2 SVGAGI (reference sequence). The CDR3 has 14 amino acids. Written as DNA, the CDR3 is TGTGCCAGCAACACACAGGGGGCTAAGTACGAGCAGTACTTC. Residues: CASNTQGAKYEQYF.